Each of the 27 T cell receptor beta chains below was sequenced from the same sample in a study of shared clonotypes between healthy human individuals. Produced via immunoSEQ multiplex PCR; TCRdb's table is partial and in-frame only. This table holds about 1.5 million clones, about 98% found once. The sequencing input was naive CD4+ T cells sorted from blood. Noted subset: CD45RA+ positively selected. These receptor sequences come from a man aged 30 to 39 in good health.

As concerns this clone: The same CDR3 also results from other DNA sequences found in this sample. This chain connects TRBV5-8 to TRBJ2-7; 9 nucleotides match TRBD1. This CDR3 is 15 amino acids long. CDR1 is SGHTS and CDR2 is YDEGEE in the germline V gene. V shed 0 bases and J 4 bases; nucleotides not matched to a gene: 5. The chain's CDR3 is CASSLAGTGSYEQYF. For the CDR3, the DNA is TGTGCCAGCAGCTTGGCCGGGACAGGGTCGTACGAGCAGTACTTC.

V gene TRBV15 combines with J gene TRBJ2-7; 8 positions agree with TRBD2. After removal of 0 bases from V and 2 bases from J, the junction contained 6 bases not matched to a gene. From germline, CDR1 is LNHNV and CDR2 YYDKDF (reference sequence). The CDR3 runs 16 residues. CDR3 residues: CATSRDRIAGTYEQYF. CDR3 sequence (DNA): TGTGCCACCAGCAGAGATCGAATAGCGGGAACCTACGAGCAGTACTTC.

V usage is TRBV28 and J usage is TRBJ1-5, with a possible D match to TRBD1 (5 bases). The CDR3 is 11 amino acids. V gave up 9 bases and J gave up 13 bases, with 16 bases separating them. Germline V gene sequence: CDR1 MDHEN, CDR2 SYDVKM. The CDR3 DNA is TGTGCCAGTTCAAGACAGTTGATACAGCATTTT. Encoded protein: CASSRQLIQHF. Together with reference TRBV28 and TRBJ1-5, the CDR3 gives the full variable domain: DVKVTQSSRYLVKRTGEKVFLECVQDMDHENMFWYRQDPGLGLRLIYFSYDVKMKEKGDIPEGYSVSREKKERFSLILESASTNQTSMYLCASSRQLIQHFGDGTRLSIL.

As for this clone: At the DNA level, this CDR3 is encoded by other sequences in the same sample as well. The CDR3 sequence is CASSLEGGTEAFF. The CDR3 DNA sequence: TGTGCCAGCAGCCTCGAGGGGGGCACTGAAGCTTTCTTT. V is TRBV7-9 and J is TRBJ1-1; possibly TRBD1 for D (6 bases). Trimming cost V 5 bases and J 4 bases, with 11 bases left between them. This CDR3 has 13 residues. The V gene's germline CDR1 is SEHNR and CDR2 FQNEAQ (reference sequence).

This chain joins TRBV6-1 and TRBJ2-2; no clear D gene. Germline values: CDR1 MNHNS, CDR2 SASEGT. Trimming pared 7 bases from V and 1 base from J, leaving 7 bases between. The CDR3 covers 13 residues. The CDR3 bases are TGTGCCAGCACAGTAGGGAACACCGGGGAGCTGTTTTTT. Protein sequence: CASTVGNTGELFF.

The J gene is TRBJ1-1, the V gene TRBV30; D unresolved. The germline V gene has CDR1 GTSNPN and CDR2 SVGIG (reference sequence). The CDR3 consists of 12 residues. Deletions cut 0 bases from V and 4 bases from J, with 6 bases between. Written as DNA, the CDR3 is TGTGCCTGGAGTGTGAGAGGCACTGAAGCTTTCTTT. Translated: CAWSVRGTEAFF.

The chain has TRBV11-2 and TRBJ2-3; the D call may be TRBD1 or TRBD2 (7 bases each). This CDR3 is built from 14 residues. Trimming pared 3 bases from V and 6 bases from J, leaving 13 bases between. Per the germline V gene, CDR1 is SGHAT and CDR2 is FQNNGV. CDR3 in amino acids: CASSFDQGGDTQYF. DNA for the CDR3: TGTGCCAGCAGCTTCGACCAGGGGGGGGATACGCAGTATTTT.

The chain links TRBV2 to TRBJ2-2; D is uncertain. The CDR3 is 13 amino acids. Trimming shortened V by 8 bases and J by 6 bases, and 13 bases separated the two germline ends. The germline CDR1 and CDR2 sequences are SNHLY and FYNNEI. CDR3 bases: TGTGCCAGCGAAGAAGCTCGGGCCGGGGAGCTGTTTTTT. Its protein product is CASEEARAGELFF.

The chain combines TRBV5-1 with TRBJ1-1; no reliable D call. This CDR3 has 15 amino acids. Germline V lookup: CDR1 SGHRS, CDR2 YFSETQ. Trimming left V 6 bases short and J 0 bases short, with 15 bases between. CDR3 sequence: CASNPSLGMNTEAFF. The CDR3 bases are TGCGCCAGCAACCCTTCGTTGGGAATGAACACTGAAGCTTTCTTT.

The chain employs TRBV4-3 and TRBJ2-5; 16 bases align to TRBD2. Losses at the gene ends were 4 bases for V and 5 bases for J; bases not matched to a gene: 10. The CDR3 length is 18 residues. Per the germline V gene, CDR1 is LGHNA and CDR2 is YSLEER. CDR3 sequence reads: CASSPGLAGGGDVETQYF. In DNA, the CDR3 is TGCGCCAGCAGCCCGGGACTAGCGGGAGGGGGGGATGTGGAGACCCAGTACTTC.

The rearrangement links TRBV7-2 to TRBJ2-1; 9 nucleotides line up with TRBD2. This CDR3 region has 15 residues. Germline V gene lookup returns CDR1 SGHTA and CDR2 FQGNSA. The V and J ends lost 7 bases and 0 bases, in that order; junction bases with no gene match: 4. This CDR3 is CASTGSGSSYNEQFF. The CDR3, as DNA: TGTGCCAGCACGGGTAGCGGGAGCTCCTACAATGAGCAGTTCTTC.

DNA for the CDR3: TGTGCCAGCAGCTTGGGTGGGAGCGCTGAGCAGTTCTTC. As protein: CASSLGGSAEQFF. The chain is built from TRBV11-3 and TRBJ2-1, with D perhaps TRBD2 (5 bases). The V gene's germline CDR1 is SGHNT and CDR2 YENEEA. Trimming pared 3 bases from V and 9 bases from J, leaving 12 bases between. This CDR3 is 13 amino acids long.

The chain links TRBV29-1 to TRBJ1-1; D unclear. The germline CDR1 and CDR2 sequences are SQVTM and ANQGSEA. V dropped 7 bases and J dropped 2 bases, with 14 bases sitting between them. The CDR3 totals 13 residues. This CDR3 reads CSANLGGNTEAFF. CDR3 in DNA: TGCAGCGCAAACCTGGGCGGTAACACTGAAGCTTTCTTT. Supplemented by reference TRBV29-1 and TRBJ1-1, the full variable domain reads SAVISQKPSRDICQRGTSLTIQCQVDSQVTMMFWYRQQPGQSLTLIATANQGSEATYESGFVIDKFPISRPNLTFSTLTVSNMSPEDSSIYLCSANLGGNTEAFFGQGTRLTVV.

This chain links TRBV5-5 with TRBJ2-4, with 9 bases matching TRBD2. This CDR3 comprises 16 residues. J was trimmed by 5 bases and V by 0 bases; bases with no gene match: 6. The germline V gene has CDR1 SGHKS and CDR2 YYEKEE (reference sequence). CDR3 bases: TGTGCCAGCAGCTTGGTCCCCAGCGGGGGGCAAAACATTCAGTACTTC. This sequence encodes CASSLVPSGGQNIQYF.

The chain combines TRBV11-2 with TRBJ2-7; tentative D call: TRBD1 (5 bases). Deletions cut 0 bases from V and 2 bases from J, with 11 bases between. The germline V gene encodes CDR1 SGHAT and CDR2 FQNNGV. This CDR3 is built from 15 residues. CDR3 coding DNA: TGTGCCAGCAGCTTAGATCTAGGCAGGGCCTACGAGCAGTACTTC. Encoded protein: CASSLDLGRAYEQYF.

The chain employs TRBV2 and TRBJ2-7; 8 nucleotides align to TRBD1. The length of the CDR3 is 14 residues. Germline CDR1 reads SNHLY; CDR2 reads FYNNEI. The J segment lost 3 bases and the V segment lost 10 bases, leaving 11 bases of the junction unmatched. The CDR3 spells CATSDRVGNYEQYF. The CDR3 region has the DNA TGTGCCACTTCGGACAGGGTGGGCAACTACGAGCAGTACTTC.

The CDR3 DNA follows: TGCGCCAGCAGCCACGATCTCAGCGGGACCGGCACCGGGGAGCTGTTTTTT. This translates into CASSHDLSGTGTGELFF. V is TRBV5-1 and J is TRBJ2-2; 7 bases match TRBD2. V was clipped by 4 bases and J by 4 bases; unmatched bases: 13. This CDR3 spans 17 amino acids. The germline V gene encodes CDR1 SGHRS and CDR2 YFSETQ.

The J gene is TRBJ1-4, the V gene TRBV29-1; D is possibly TRBD1 (5 bases). The V end was cut by 3 bases, the J end by 7 bases, with 12 bases between. There are 13 residues in the CDR3. Per germline, CDR1 SQVTM and CDR2 ANQGSEA. As DNA, the CDR3 is TGCAGCGTTGAGATCAGGGTGGGTGAAAAACTGTTTTTT. It specifies CSVEIRVGEKLFF.

The chain couples TRBV27 to TRBJ2-1; 13 bases fit TRBD2. Losses at the gene ends were 3 bases for V and 10 bases for J; bases not matched to a gene: 15. The CDR3 runs 18 residues. Germline lookup yields CDR1 MNHEY and CDR2 SMNVEV (reference sequence). In DNA form, the CDR3 reads TGTGCCAGCAGTTTTTTCTCGGGGAGAACTAGCGGGAGGGCCGAGCAGTTCTTC. It specifies CASSFFSGRTSGRAEQFF.

The chain has TRBV7-2 and TRBJ2-5; 16 nucleotides agree with TRBD2. Losses at the gene ends were 4 bases for V and 6 bases for J; bases not matched to a gene: 8. Germline loops: CDR1 SGHTA, CDR2 FQGNSA. The CDR3 has 17 amino acids. The CDR3 region is CASSSAGLAGGKQTQYF. CDR3 DNA sequence: TGTGCCAGCAGCTCCGCGGGACTAGCGGGAGGGAAACAGACCCAGTACTTC.

The chain uses TRBV7-6 and TRBJ2-7, with a weak D call TRBD2 (5 bases). Germline V gene data show CDR1 as SGHVS and CDR2 as FNYEAQ. V shed 6 bases and J shed 2 bases, with 11 bases lying between them. The CDR3 totals 13 residues. The CDR3 loop reads CASSFTSTYEQYF. CDR3 bases: TGTGCCAGCAGTTTTACTAGTACCTACGAGCAGTACTTC.

V is TRBV5-1 and J is TRBJ1-1; unclear D gene. This CDR3 comprises 12 residues. From germline, CDR1 is SGHRS and CDR2 YFSETQ. With 7 bases removed from V and 4 bases from J, the gap between germline ends came to 11 bases. CDR3 sequence reads: CASSPGSTEAFF. The CDR3, as DNA: TGCGCCAGCTCCCCCGGGAGCACTGAAGCTTTCTTT.

The rearrangement links TRBV25-1 to TRBJ2-1, with 7 bases that match TRBD2. CDR1 MGHDK and CDR2 SYGVNS come from the germline V gene. CDR3 length: 14 amino acids. Losses at the gene ends were 5 bases for V and 0 bases for J; bases not matched to a gene: 1. This CDR3 is CASSIAGSYNEQFF. Here the CDR3 DNA reads TGTGCCAGCAGTATAGCGGGCTCCTACAATGAGCAGTTCTTC.

This chain links TRBV27 with TRBJ2-5, with TRBD2 matching over 10 bases. CDR1 is MNHEY and CDR2 is SMNVEV in the germline V gene (reference sequence). Trimming at V came to 2 bases and at J to 5 bases, leaving 5 bases not matched to a gene. This CDR3 has 15 residues. The CDR3 region is CASSLASGSYETQYF. CDR3 DNA sequence: TGTGCCAGCAGTTTAGCTAGCGGGAGTTATGAGACCCAGTACTTC.

The sample holds one count of this clone. The V call is TRBV18, the J call TRBJ1-4; D is uncertain. Trimming stripped 2 bases from V and 7 bases from J, with 8 bases between. Germline CDR1 and CDR2: KGHSH and LQKENI. The length of the CDR3 is 13 residues. The CDR3 reads CASSPVIGEKLFF. CDR3 DNA sequence: TGTGCCAGCTCACCAGTGATTGGTGAAAAACTGTTTTTT.

The sample holds one count of this clone. V and J are TRBV5-1 and TRBJ2-7, with TRBD2 identical over 8 bases. V was pared by 1 base and J by 7 bases, with 4 bases of the junction left unmatched. Germline CDR1 SGHRS, CDR2 YFSETQ. The CDR3 contains 13 residues. CDR3 region: CASSLTSGLEQYF. CDR3 in DNA: TGCGCCAGCAGCTTGACTAGCGGACTTGAGCAGTACTTC. Combining the CDR3 with reference TRBV5-1 and TRBJ2-7 gives the whole variable domain KAGVTQTPRYLIKTRGQQVTLSCSPISGHRSVSWYQQTPGQGLQFLFEYFSETQRNKGNFPGRFSGRQFSNSRSEMNVSTLELGDSALYLCASSLTSGLEQYFGPGTRLTVT.

The CDR3, as DNA: TGTGCCAGCAGCACCAAGCGGGACCACGAGCAGTACTTC. Protein product: CASSTKRDHEQYF. The chain couples TRBV14 to TRBJ2-7; 7 positions match TRBD2. The CDR3 contains 13 residues. V lost 5 bases and J lost 5; bases outside the gene matches: 6. CDR1 is SGHDN, CDR2 FVKESK, per germline.